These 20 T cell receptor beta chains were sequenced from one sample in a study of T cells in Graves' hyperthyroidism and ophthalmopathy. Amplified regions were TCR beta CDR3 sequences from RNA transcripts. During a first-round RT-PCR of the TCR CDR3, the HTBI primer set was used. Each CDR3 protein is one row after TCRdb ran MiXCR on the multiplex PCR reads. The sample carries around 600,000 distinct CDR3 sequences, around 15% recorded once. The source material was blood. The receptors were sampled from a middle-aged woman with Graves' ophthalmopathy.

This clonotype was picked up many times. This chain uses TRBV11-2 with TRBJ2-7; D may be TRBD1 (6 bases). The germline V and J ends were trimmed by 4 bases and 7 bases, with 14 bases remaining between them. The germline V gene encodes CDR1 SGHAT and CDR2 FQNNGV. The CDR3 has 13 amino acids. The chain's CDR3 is CASSSPTGMEQYF. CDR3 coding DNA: TGTGCCAGCAGCTCGCCCACAGGGATGGAGCAGTACTTC. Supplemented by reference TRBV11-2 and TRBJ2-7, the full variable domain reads EAGVAQSPRYKIIEKRQSVAFWCNPISGHATLYWYQQILGQGPKLLIQFQNNGVVDDSQLPKDRFSAERLKGVDSTLKIQPAKLEDSAVYLCASSSPTGMEQYFGPGTRLTVT.

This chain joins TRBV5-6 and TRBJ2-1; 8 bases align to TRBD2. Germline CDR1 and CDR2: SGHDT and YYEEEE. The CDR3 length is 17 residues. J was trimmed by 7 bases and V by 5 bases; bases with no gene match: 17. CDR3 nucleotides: TGTGCCAGCAGTCGTCGGCCGGGACTAGGAACACGGAATGAGCAGTTCTTC. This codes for CASSRRPGLGTRNEQFF.

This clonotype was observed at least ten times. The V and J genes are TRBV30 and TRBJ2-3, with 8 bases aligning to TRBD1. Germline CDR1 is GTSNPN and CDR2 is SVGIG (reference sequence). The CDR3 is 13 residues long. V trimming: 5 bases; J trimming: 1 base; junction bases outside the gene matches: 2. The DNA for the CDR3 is TGTGCCTGGTGCAGGGGGCGCACAGATACGCAGTATTTT. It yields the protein CAWCRGRTDTQYF.

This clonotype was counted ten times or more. The CDR3 is CASSLVGGSDYGYTF. DNA for the CDR3: TGCGCCAGCAGCTTGGTAGGGGGAAGTGACTATGGCTACACCTTC. This chain connects TRBV5-1 to TRBJ1-2; TRBD1 might be the D (6 bases). Per the germline V gene, CDR1 is SGHRS and CDR2 is YFSETQ. The CDR3 totals 15 residues. V lost 0 bases to trimming and J lost 3 bases, with 12 bases between them.

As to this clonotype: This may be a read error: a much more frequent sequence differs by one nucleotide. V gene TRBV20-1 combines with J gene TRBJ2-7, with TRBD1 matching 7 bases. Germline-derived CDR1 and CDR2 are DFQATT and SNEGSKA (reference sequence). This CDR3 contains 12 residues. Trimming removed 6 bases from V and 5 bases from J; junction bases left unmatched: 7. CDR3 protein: CSASGTVDEQYF. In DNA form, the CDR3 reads TGCAGTGCCTCCGGGACAGTCGACGAGCAGTACTTC.

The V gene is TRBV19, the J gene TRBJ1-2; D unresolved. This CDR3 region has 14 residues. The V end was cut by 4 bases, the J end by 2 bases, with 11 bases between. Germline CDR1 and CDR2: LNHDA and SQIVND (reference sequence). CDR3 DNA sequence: TGTGCCAGTAGTAGCGGCAGTAAGAACTATGGCTACACCTTC. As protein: CASSSGSKNYGYTF.

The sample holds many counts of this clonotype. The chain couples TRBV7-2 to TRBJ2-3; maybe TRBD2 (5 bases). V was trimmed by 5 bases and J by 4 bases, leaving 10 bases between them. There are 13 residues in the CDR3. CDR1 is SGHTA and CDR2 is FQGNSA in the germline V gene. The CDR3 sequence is CASSILVADTQYF. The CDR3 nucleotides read TGTGCCAGCAGCATACTAGTGGCAGATACGCAGTATTTT.

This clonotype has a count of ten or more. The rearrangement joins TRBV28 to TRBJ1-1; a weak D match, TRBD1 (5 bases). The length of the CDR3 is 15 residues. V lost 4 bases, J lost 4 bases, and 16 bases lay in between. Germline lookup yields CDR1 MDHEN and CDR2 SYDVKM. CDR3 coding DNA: TGTGCCAGCAGTTCAAGGGTCGTTGGGGGCACTGAAGCTTTCTTT. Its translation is CASSSRVVGGTEAFF.

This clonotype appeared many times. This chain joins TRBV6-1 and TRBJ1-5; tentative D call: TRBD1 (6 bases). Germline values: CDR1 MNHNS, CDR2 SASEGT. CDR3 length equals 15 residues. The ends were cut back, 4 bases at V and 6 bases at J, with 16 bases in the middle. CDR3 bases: TGTGCCAGCAGTGCACAGGAAGGGACAACTCAGCCCCAGCATTTT. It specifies CASSAQEGTTQPQHF.

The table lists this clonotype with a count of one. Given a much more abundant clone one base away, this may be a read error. The CDR3 loop is CASSPGLARGYEQYF. CDR3 nucleotides: TGTGCCAGCTCACCGGGACTAGCGCGAGGTTACGAGCAGTACTTC. The chain combines TRBV18 with TRBJ2-7; 10 bases match TRBD2. With 3 bases clipped from V and 4 bases from J, the junction kept 6 bases outside the gene matches. Germline CDR1 KGHSH, CDR2 LQKENI. The CDR3 runs to 15 residues.

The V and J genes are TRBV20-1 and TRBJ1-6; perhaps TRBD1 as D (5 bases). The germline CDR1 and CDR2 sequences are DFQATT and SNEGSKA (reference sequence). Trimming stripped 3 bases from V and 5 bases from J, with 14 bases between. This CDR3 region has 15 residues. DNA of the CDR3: TGCAGTGCTAGGGAGGGGACTCGCGATAATTCACCCCTCCACTTT. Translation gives CSAREGTRDNSPLHF.

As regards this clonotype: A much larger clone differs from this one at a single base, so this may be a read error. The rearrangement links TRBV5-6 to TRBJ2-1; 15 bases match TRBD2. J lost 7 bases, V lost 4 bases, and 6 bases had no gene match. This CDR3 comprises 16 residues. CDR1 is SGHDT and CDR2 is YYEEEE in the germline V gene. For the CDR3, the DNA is TGTGCCAGCAGCCCGGGACTAGCGGGAGGTCGTAATGAGCAGTTCTTC. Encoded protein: CASSPGLAGGRNEQFF.

The CDR3, as DNA: TGTGCCAGCAGTACGCGGGACAGCCAGGGGGCCAACGTCCTGACTTTC. Its protein is CASSTRDSQGANVLTF. V usage is TRBV27 and J usage is TRBJ2-6; D perhaps matches TRBD1 (7 bases). The V gene lost 5 bases and the J gene lost 4 bases, with 15 bases spanning the gap. The CDR3 has 16 residues. CDR1 MNHEY and CDR2 SMNVEV come from the germline V gene (reference sequence). Drawing the rest from reference TRBV27 and TRBJ2-6, the complete variable domain is EAQVTQNPRYLITVTGKKLTVTCSQNMNHEYMSWYRQDPGLGLRQIYYSMNVEVTDKGDVPEGYKVSRKEKRNFPLILESPSPNQTSLYFCASSTRDSQGANVLTFGAGSRLTVL.

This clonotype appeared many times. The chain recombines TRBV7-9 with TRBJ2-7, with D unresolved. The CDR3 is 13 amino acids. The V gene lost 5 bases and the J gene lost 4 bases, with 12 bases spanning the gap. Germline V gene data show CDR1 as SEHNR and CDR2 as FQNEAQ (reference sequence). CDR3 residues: CASSRTPGYEQYF. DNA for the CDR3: TGTGCCAGCAGCCGGACCCCGGGTTACGAGCAGTACTTC.

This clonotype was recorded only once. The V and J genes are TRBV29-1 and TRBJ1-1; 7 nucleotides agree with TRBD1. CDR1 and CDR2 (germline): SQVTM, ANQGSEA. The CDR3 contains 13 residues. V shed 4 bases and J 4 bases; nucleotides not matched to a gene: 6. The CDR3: CSVAGGVGTEAFF. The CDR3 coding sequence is TGCAGCGTTGCAGGGGGGGTGGGCACTGAAGCTTTCTTT.

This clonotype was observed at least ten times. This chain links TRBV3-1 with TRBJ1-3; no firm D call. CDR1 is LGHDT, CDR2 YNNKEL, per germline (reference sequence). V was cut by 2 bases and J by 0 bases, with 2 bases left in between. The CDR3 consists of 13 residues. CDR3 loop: CASSQRSGNTIYF. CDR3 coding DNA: TGTGCCAGCAGCCAACGCTCTGGAAACACCATATATTTT.

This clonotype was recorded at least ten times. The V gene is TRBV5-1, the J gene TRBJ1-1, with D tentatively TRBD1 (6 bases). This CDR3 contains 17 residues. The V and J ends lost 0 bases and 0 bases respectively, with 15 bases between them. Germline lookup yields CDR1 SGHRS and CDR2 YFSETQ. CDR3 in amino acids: CASSLGHRDLMNTEAFF. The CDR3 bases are TGCGCCAGCAGCTTGGGTCACAGGGACCTCATGAACACTGAAGCTTTCTTT.

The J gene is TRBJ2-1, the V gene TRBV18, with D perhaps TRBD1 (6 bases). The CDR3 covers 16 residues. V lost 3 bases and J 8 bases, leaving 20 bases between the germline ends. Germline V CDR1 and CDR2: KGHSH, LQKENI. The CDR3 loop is CASSPPQGKAGDEQFF. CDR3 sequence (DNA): TGTGCCAGCTCACCGCCTCAGGGGAAGGCAGGAGATGAGCAGTTCTTC.

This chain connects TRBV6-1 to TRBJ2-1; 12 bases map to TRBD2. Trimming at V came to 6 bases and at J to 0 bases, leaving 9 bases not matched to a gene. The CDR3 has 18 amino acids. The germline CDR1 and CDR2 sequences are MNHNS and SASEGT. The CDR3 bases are TGTGCCAGCAGCCGGACTAGCGGGGCCCTAAGCTCCTACAATGAGCAGTTCTTC. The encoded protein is CASSRTSGALSSYNEQFF.

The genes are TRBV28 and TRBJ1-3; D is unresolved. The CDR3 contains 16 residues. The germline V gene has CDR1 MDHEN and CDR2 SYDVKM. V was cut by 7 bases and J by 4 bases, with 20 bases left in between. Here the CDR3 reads CASKKGSPETGNTIYF. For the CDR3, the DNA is TGTGCCAGCAAAAAGGGCTCCCCGGAGACGGGAAACACCATATATTTT. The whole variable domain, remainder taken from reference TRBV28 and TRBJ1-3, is DVKVTQSSRYLVKRTGEKVFLECVQDMDHENMFWYRQDPGLGLRLIYFSYDVKMKEKGDIPEGYSVSREKKERFSLILESASTNQTSMYLCASKKGSPETGNTIYFGEGSWLTVV.